This TCR beta chain was sequenced in a study of blood T cell repertoires in COVID-19. Clinical history as reported by participants underpinned cohort assignment. A PCR-confirmed or clinician-diagnosed COVID-19 case had contacted exposed participants within 2 weeks of entry. As originally analysed: Using reference gene primer amplification, nucleated cell counts were estimated. Assay: immunoSEQ multiplex PCR; the TCRdb copy retains only in-frame clones and omits some. For V, J and clone size, that table is used; D and trimming come from the DNA. The sample shows about 220,000 clones, 83% of them seen only once. The clonotype comes from a woman aged 40-49 years who had been exposed to COVID-19. Sequencing used PBMCs or T cells enriched from blood (not recorded which).

The CDR3 sequence is CASSPDRGHGYTF. The CDR3 coding sequence is TGTGCCAGCAGCCCCGACAGGGGGCATGGCTACACCTTC. The rearrangement joins TRBV11-2 to TRBJ1-2; TRBD1 aligns across 10 bases. The CDR3 spans 13 residues. In germline, CDR1 is SGHAT, CDR2 FQNNGV. J lost 6 bases, V lost 5 bases, and 3 bases had no gene match.